This T cell receptor beta chain was retrieved from a study of blood T cell repertoires in COVID-19. Study-level information: Samples taken during acute and convalescent COVID-19 were collected in the United States, Italy and Spain.

The age range of participants was 18 to 89 years, with residence in about 25 US areas. Membership in each cohort depended on participant-reported clinical history. A COVID-19 case had been met by exposed participants during the 2 weeks before study entry. TCRdb's copy holds only in-frame clones and misses some; the assay was immunoSEQ multiplex PCR. Counted here are 300,000 to 400,000 clones, roughly nine tenths occurring once; the ten biggest clones make up around 4.2%. The source is a woman between 25 and 40 years old who had been exposed to COVID-19. Sample: PBMCs or T cells enriched from blood (not recorded which).

The CDR3 region is CASSQDLRDSYGYTF. CDR3 DNA sequence: TGTGCCAGCAGCCAAGATCTCCGGGACAGCTATGGCTACACCTTC. The genes are TRBV4-2 and TRBJ1-2; 7 nucleotides line up with TRBD1. This CDR3 is built from 15 residues. The germline gives CDR1 LGHNA, CDR2 YNFKEQ. The V and J ends lost 0 bases and 4 bases, in that order; junction bases with no gene match: 5.